This TCR beta chain originates from a study of blood T cells in healthy people across ages (dated by TCRdb to about 2015). As for the study more broadly: In model experiments, template switching captured about one uniquely barcoded TCR beta cDNA molecule for every two T cells. Using deep sequencing normalized with unique cDNA molecular identifiers, the study measured how TCR beta repertoire diversity changes with age. Donors were grouped into four age groups: young (average roughly 15 years), middle-aged (around 39), aged (approximately 67) and long-lived (approximately 82). Donors of different ages were randomly distributed across sequencing lanes to avoid experimental bias. For two donors (one aged 18 to 30 and one aged 80 or older), the study analyzed two additional independent replicas of 1 million unique cDNA reads from the same blood draw.

The germline V and J ends show losses of 0 bases and 4 bases respectively, and no gene match explains 3 bases of the junction. Sequences SGHVS (CDR1) and FQNEAQ (CDR2) are obtained from the germline V gene. The cysteine opens and the phenylalanine closes a CDR3 of 15 amino acids. Of the read, only the CDR3 DNA is kept; its 45 bases are in frame from base 1. Here is what the overall study found, with its caveats: Donor CMV infection status was unknown, potentially confounding age-related changes in expanded clonotypes. As age increased, observed TCR beta diversity per million T cells dropped in a roughly linear way, and a significant reduction was already evident by age 40. Bulk unsorted PBMC profiling prevented conclusive comparison of naive and antigen-experienced compartments. Compared with the aged group, more naive CD4+ T cells, fewer expanded clones and increased TCR diversity were shown by the long-lived group, suggesting age selection. There was a strong correlation between observed TCR beta diversity and the percentage of naive T cells measured by flow cytometry. Total diversity estimates from one million sequenced T cells were considered lower bounds and underestimates.

For this clonotype: The target of this receptor is not known. Base qualities are not provided; no much larger clone lies one nucleotide away.

The library was built by means of 5' RACE. Instrument on record: Illumina HiSeq 2500. The second PCR ran for about 6 to 11 cycles and used a J-beta primer mix along with a sample-barcoded 5' primer. A unique molecular identifier was introduced onto each TCR beta cDNA molecule by a template-switch 5' adaptor carrying 12 random nucleotides. At least 2.5 million CDR3-containing paired-end reads were obtained from each sample. All of the RNA was converted into first-strand cDNA using the Mint cDNA synthesis kit, with a TRBC-specific oligonucleotide serving as the primer. All cDNA was treated with uracil-DNA glycosylase and then went through a first 18-cycle PCR with the universal primers M1SS and BC2_uni_R. As for the authors' bioinformatics: Normalization of each sample was performed by random selection of 1 million high-quality reads, each carrying a distinct molecular identifier. Instead of being binned into consensus sequences, reads with shared molecular identifiers were discarded. MiTCR, run with a Q25 quality threshold and the strictest error-elimination algorithm, handled CDR3 identification, clonotype clustering and error correction. A nonparametric unseen species model with Euler transformation was used to estimate lower-bound total TCR beta diversity. In-frame beta chains were kept once TCRdb had trimmed the public reads at Q25 with fastp and called clones with MiXCR. Rows merge per CDR3 protein into single entries with the most common DNA and genes. The V and J calls were not made by the authors but by TCRdb's processing. For this sample the table gives about 2 million distinct CDR3 sequences, of which about 50% were detected only once. Roughly 2% of the sample is held by the ten biggest clonotypes.

Donors were 40 or so systemically healthy Caucasian individuals from Russia aged roughly 6 to 90 years. Around 10 milliliters of peripheral blood were collected from each donor into EDTA-treated Vacutainer tubes. PBMCs were isolated by Ficoll-Paque density-gradient centrifugation, with at least 6.5 million obtained per sample. Trizol reagent was used to extract total RNA from PBMCs, with at least 5.5 micrograms per sample. For every donor, an aliquot of PBMCs went through flow cytometry to measure the percentages of naive CD45RAhigh/CD27high T cells. The receptor comes from a woman in her thirties or forties in good health. The sequenced sample consisted of blood. The chain is assembled from TRBV7-8 and TRBJ1-1; TRBD1 aligns with 9 central bases. CDR3 protein: CASSLARQGGTEAFF. The DNA reads TGTGCCAGCAGCTTAGCTCGACAGGGGGGCACTGAAGCTTTCTTT.